This T cell receptor (beta chain) was observed in a study of blood T cells in healthy people across ages. The CDR3 sequence is 14 residues long. V lost 0 bases, J lost 8 bases, and 14 bases lay in between. Germline V gene sequence: CDR1 DFQATT, CDR2 SNEGSKA (reference sequence). This clonotype has just a few counts. Antigen specificity is unknown. The donors, healthy Caucasians from Russia, were aged about 6 to 95. Study-wide points: A conclusive naive versus antigen-experienced comparison was prevented by the unsorted PBMCs.

PCR was performed a second time for roughly 6 to 12 cycles using a sample-barcoded 5' primer and a J-beta primer mix. Each cDNA molecule, via a template-switch adaptor with 12 random nucleotides, was tagged. TCRdb analysed the 5' RACE reads with MiXCR anew, one entry per CDR3 protein. The sample includes around 280,000 distinct CDR3 sequences, 27% of them seen just once. This chain joins TRBV20-1 and TRBJ2-1, with a tentative D call TRBD2 (5 bases). This sequence was found in a woman aged 70-85 years in good health. Sequences were obtained from blood. For the CDR3, the DNA is TGCAGTGCTAGAGATGGAGGACGCTCCGATGAGCAGTTCTTC. This encodes CSARDGGRSDEQFF.